This T cell receptor (beta chain) was identified during a study of blood T cells in healthy people across ages. Caucasian individuals from Russia who were healthy and aged 6 to 90 acted as donors. Whenever a sample was processed, at least 6.5 million PBMCs were isolated. With V trimmed by 0 bases and J by 6 bases, 12 bases remained unmatched. Looked up from germline, CDR1 is ENHRY and CDR2 is SYGVKD. There are 18 residues in the CDR3. Using a J-beta primer mix together with a sample-barcoded 5' primer, a second PCR was run for roughly 6 to 12 cycles. Each CDR3 protein is one row after TCRdb ran MiXCR on the 5' RACE reads. The profile shows some 800,000 distinct CDR3 sequences, just under 25% of them singletons. The data also belong to a second study, concerning T cells of mothers and their children. From that paper: Each child gave 2.5 million to 3.5 million TCR beta CDR3 reads (each mother, over 8.5 million).

Sequenced material: blood. The TCR comes from a boy aged 5-17 years in good health. The V and J genes are TRBV10-3 and TRBJ2-1, with TRBD2 identical over 9 bases. The CDR3 protein is CAISESGGGATGRNEQFF. The CDR3 DNA is TGTGCCATCAGTGAGTCGGGCGGGGGGGCCACAGGCCGCAATGAGCAGTTCTTC.